This TCR beta chain was identified during a study of control samples from healthy donors and cancer patients. Assay used: immunoSEQ multiplex PCR; TCRdb lists only in-frame clones, some missing. The repertoire holds over 150,000 clones, nearly 96% seen once, with approximately 0.93% in the top ten. Germline-derived CDR1 and CDR2 are SGHTA and FQGNSA. The V and J ends lost 3 bases and 4 bases respectively, with 15 bases between them. The CDR3 has 15 residues. The sequencing input was blood. The sequence was obtained from a woman in her 30s in good health. V is TRBV7-2 and J is TRBJ2-5; TRBD1 is a possible D gene (6 bases). CDR3 bases: TGTGCCAGCAGCTTGAGAAGGTGGGGGCGAGAGACCCAGTACTTC. This encodes CASSLRRWGRETQYF.